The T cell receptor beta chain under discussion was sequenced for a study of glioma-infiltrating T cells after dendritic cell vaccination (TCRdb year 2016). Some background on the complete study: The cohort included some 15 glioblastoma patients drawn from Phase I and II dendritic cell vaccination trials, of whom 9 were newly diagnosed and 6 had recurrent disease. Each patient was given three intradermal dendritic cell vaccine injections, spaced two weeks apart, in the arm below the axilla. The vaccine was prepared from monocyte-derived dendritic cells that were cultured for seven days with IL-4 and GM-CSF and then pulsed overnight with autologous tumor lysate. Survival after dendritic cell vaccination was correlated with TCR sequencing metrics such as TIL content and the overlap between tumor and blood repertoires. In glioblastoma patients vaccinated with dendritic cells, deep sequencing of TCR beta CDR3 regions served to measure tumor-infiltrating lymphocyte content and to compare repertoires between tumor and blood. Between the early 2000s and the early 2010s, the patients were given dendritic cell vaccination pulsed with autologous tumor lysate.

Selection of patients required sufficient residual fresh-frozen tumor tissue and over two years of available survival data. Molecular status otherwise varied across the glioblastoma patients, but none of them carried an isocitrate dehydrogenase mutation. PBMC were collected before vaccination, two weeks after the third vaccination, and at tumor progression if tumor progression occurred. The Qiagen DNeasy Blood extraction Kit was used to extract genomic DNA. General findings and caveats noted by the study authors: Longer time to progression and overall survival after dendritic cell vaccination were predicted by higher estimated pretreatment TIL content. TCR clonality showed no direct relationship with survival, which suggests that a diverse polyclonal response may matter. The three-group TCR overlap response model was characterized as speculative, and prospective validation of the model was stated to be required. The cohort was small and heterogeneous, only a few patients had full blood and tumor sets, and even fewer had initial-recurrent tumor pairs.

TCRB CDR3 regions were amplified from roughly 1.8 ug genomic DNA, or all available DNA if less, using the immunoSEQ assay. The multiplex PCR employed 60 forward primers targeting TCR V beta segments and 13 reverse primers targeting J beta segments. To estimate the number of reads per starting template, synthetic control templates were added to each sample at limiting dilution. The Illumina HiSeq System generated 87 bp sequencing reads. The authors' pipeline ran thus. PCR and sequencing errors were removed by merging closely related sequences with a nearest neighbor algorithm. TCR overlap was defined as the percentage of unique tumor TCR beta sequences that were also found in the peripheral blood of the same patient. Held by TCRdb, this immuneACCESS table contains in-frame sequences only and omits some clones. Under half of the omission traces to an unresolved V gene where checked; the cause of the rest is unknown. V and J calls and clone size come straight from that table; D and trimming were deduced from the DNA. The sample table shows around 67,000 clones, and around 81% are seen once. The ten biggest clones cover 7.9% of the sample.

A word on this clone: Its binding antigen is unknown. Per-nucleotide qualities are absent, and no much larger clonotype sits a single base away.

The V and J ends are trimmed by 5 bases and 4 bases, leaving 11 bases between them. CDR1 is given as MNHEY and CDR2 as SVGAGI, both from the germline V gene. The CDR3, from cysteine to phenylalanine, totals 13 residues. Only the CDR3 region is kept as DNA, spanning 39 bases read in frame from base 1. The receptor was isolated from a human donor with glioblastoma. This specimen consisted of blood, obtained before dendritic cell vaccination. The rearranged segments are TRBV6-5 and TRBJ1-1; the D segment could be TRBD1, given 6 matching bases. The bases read TGTGCCAGCAGTCTCGGACAGAGCACTGAAGCTTTCTTT. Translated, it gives CASSLGQSTEAFF.